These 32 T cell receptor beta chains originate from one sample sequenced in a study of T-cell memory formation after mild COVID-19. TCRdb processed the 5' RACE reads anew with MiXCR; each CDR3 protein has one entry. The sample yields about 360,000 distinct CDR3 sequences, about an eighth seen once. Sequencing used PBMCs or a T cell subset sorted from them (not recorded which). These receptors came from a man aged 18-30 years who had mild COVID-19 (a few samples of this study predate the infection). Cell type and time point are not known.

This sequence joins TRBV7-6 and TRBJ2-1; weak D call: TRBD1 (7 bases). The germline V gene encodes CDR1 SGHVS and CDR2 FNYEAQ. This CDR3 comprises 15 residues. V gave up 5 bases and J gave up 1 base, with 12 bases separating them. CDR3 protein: CASSKPGGSYNEQFF. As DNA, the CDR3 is TGTGCCAGCAGCAAACCAGGGGGGTCCTACAATGAGCAGTTCTTC. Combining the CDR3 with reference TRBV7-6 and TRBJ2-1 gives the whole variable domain GAGVSQSPRYKVTKRGQDVALRCDPISGHVSLYWYRQALGQGPEFLTYFNYEAQQDKSGLPNDRFSAERPEGSISTLTIQRTEQRDSAMYRCASSKPGGSYNEQFFGPGTRLTVL.

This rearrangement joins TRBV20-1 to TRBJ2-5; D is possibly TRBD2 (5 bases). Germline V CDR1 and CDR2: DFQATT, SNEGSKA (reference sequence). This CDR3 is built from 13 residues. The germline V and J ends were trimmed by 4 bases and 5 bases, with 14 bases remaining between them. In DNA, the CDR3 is TGCAGTGCTAAGGACTCTTTTTGGGAGACCCAGTACTTC. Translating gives CSAKDSFWETQYF.

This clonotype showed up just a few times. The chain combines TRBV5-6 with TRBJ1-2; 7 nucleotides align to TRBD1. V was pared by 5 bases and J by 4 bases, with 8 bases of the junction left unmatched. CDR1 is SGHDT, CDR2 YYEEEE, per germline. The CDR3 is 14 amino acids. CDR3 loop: CASRLEGASYGYTF. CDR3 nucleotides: TGTGCCAGCAGACTCGAGGGGGCGAGCTATGGCTACACCTTC.

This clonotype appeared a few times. Here the CDR3 DNA reads TGTGCCATCAGTCCGGTACTTGATGAAAAACTGTTTTTT. Amino acid sequence: CAISPVLDEKLFF. The rearrangement links TRBV10-3 to TRBJ1-4; D unresolved. This CDR3 has 13 residues. V was trimmed by 5 bases and J by 6 bases, leaving 10 bases between them. CDR1 is ENHRY, CDR2 SYGVKD, per germline.

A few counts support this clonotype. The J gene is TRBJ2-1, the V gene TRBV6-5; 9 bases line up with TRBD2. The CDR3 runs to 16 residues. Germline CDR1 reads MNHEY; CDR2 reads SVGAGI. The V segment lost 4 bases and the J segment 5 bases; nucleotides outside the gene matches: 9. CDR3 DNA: TGTGCCAGCAGTTTTGGCCGCCTAGCGGGGAACAATGAGCAGTTCTTC. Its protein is CASSFGRLAGNNEQFF.

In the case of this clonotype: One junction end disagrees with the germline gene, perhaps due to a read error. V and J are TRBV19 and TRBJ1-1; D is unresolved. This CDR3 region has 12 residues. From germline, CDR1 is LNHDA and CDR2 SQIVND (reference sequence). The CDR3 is CASSTDNTEAFF. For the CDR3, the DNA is TGTGCCAGCAGTACAGATAACACTGAAGCTTTCTTT.

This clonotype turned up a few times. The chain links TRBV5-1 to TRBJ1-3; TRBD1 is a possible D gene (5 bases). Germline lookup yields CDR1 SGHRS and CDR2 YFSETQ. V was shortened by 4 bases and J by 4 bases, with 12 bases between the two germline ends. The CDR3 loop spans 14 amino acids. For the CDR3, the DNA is TGCGCCAGCAGCAGGGACTTCGTCGGAAACACCATATATTTT. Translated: CASSRDFVGNTIYF.

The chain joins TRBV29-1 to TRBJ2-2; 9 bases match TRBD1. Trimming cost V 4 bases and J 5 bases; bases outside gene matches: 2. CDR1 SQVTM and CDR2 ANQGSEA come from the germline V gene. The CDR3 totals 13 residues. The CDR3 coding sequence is TGCAGCGTTGGGGACAGGGATACCGGGGAGCTGTTTTTT. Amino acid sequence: CSVGDRDTGELFF.

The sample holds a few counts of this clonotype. CDR3 sequence reads: CASSQDWTGELFF. The DNA for the CDR3 is TGCGCCAGCAGCCAAGACTGGACCGGGGAGCTGTTTTTT. The V gene is TRBV4-1, the J gene TRBJ2-2; D unclear. Germline assignment: CDR1 MGHRA and CDR2 YSYEKL. The CDR3 is 13 residues long. The ends were cut back, 0 bases at V and 5 bases at J, with 4 bases in the middle.

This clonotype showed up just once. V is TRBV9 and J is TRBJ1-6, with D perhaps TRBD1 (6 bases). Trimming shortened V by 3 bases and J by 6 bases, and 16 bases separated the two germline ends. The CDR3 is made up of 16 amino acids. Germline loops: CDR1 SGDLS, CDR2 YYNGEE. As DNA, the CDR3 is TGTGCCAGCAGCGAGGATCACAGGGATTTTAATTCACCCCTCCACTTT. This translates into CASSEDHRDFNSPLHF.

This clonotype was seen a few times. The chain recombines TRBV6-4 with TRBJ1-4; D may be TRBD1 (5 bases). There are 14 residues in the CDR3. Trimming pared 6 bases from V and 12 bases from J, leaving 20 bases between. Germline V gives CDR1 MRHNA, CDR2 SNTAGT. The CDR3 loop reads CASRPGTDFGELFF. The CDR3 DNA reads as TGTGCCAGCAGGCCCGGGACGGACTTTGGGGAACTGTTTTTT.

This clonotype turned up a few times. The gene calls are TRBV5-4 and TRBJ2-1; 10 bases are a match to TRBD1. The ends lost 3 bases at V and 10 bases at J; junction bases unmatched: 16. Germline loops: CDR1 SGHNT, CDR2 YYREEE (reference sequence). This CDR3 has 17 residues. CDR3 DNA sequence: TGTGCCAGCAGCTCATCCGCCGGGACAGGGGTCCCCTGGGAGCAGTTCTTC. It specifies CASSSSAGTGVPWEQFF.

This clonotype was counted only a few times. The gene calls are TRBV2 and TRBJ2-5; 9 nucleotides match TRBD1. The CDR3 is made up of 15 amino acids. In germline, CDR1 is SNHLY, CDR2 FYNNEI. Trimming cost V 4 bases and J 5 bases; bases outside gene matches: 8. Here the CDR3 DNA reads TGTGCCAGCAGTGGGCTGGGACAGGGTGGGGAGACCCAGTACTTC. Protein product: CASSGLGQGGETQYF.

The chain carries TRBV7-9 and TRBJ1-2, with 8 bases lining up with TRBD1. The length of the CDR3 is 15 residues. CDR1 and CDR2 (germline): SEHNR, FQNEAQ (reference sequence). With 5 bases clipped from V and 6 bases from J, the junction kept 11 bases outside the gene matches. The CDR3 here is CASSTSRGRYDGYTF. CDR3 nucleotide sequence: TGTGCCAGCAGCACCTCCAGGGGGCGATACGATGGCTACACCTTC.

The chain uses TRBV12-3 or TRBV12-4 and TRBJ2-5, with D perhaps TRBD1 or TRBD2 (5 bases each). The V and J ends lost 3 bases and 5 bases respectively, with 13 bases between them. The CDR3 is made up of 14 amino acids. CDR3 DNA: TGTGCCAGCAGTTTCAGGGCAGGGAGTGAGACCCAGTACTTC. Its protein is CASSFRAGSETQYF.

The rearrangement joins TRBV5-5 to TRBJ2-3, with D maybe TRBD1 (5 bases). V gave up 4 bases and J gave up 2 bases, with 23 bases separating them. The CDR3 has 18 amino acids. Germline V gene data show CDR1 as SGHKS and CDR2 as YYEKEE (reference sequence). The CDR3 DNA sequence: TGTGCCAGCAGCCAGAAACCCAGGGCGCCCCTTGACACAGATACGCAGTATTTT. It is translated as CASSQKPRAPLDTDTQYF.

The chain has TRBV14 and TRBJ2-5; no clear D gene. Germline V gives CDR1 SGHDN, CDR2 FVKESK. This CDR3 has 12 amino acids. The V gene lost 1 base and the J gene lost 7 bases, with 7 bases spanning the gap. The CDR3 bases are TGTGCCAGCAGCCAAGGAGCAGGGACCCAGTACTTC. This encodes CASSQGAGTQYF.

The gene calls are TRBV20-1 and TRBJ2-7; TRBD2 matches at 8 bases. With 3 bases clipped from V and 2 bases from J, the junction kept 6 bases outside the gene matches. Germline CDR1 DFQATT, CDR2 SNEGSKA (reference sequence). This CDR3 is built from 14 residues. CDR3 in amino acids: CSASPGTRPYEQYV. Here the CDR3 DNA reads TGCAGTGCTAGTCCAGGGACTAGACCCTACGAGCAGTACGTC.

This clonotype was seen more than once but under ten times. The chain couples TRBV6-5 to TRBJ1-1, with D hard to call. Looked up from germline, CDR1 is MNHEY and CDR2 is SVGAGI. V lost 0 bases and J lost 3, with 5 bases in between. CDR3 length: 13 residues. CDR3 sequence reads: CASSYSDDTEAFF. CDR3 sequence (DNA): TGTGCCAGCAGTTACTCAGATGACACTGAAGCTTTCTTT.

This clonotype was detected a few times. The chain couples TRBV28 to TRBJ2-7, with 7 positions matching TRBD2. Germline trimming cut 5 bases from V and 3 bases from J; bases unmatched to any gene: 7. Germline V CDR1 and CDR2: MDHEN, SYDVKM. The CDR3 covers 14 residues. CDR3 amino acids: CASSTAGVGYEQYV. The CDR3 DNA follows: TGTGCCAGCAGTACTGCGGGGGTTGGCTACGAGCAGTACGTC.

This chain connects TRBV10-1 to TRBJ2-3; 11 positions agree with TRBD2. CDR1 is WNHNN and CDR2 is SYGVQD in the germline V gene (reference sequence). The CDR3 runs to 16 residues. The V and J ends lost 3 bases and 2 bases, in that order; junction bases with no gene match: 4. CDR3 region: CASSDSGLADTDTQYF. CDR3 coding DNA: TGCGCCAGCAGTGATTCGGGACTAGCGGACACAGATACGCAGTATTTT.

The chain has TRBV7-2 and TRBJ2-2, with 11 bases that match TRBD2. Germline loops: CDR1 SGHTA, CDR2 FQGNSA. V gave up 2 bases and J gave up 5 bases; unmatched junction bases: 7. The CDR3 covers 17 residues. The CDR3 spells CASSLSGASGGTGELFF. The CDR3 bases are TGTGCCAGCAGCTTATCTGGCGCTAGCGGGGGGACCGGGGAGCTGTTTTTT.

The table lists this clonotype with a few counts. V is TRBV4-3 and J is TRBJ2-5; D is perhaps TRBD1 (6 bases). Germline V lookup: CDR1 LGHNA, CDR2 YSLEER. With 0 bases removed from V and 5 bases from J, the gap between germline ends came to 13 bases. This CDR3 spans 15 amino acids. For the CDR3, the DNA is TGCGCCAGCAGCCAAGATTCTGGGGGCGGGGAGACCCAGTACTTC. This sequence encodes CASSQDSGGGETQYF.

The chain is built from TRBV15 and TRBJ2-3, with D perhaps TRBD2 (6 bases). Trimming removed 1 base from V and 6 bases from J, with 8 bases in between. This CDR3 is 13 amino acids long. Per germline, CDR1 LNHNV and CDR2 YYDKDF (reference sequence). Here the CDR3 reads CATSRGGVDTQYF. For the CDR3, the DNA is TGTGCCACCAGCAGAGGGGGGGTGGATACGCAGTATTTT.

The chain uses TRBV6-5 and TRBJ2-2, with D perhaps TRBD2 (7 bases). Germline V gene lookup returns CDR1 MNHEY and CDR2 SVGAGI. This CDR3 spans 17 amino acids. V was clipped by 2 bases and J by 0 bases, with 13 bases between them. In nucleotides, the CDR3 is TGTGCCAGCAGTTACGTTTCGCGGGGGCCGAACACCGGGGAGCTGTTTTTT. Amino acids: CASSYVSRGPNTGELFF.

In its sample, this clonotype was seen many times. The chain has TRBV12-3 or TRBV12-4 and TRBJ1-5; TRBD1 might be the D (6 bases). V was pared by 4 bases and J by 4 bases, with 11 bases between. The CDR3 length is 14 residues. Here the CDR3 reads CASSSSGANQPQHF. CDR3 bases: TGTGCCAGCAGTTCATCAGGGGCTAATCAGCCCCAGCATTTT.

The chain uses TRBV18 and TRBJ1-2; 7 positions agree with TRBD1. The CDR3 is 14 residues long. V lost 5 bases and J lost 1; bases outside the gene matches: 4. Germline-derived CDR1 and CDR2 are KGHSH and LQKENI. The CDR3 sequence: CASSEDRNNYGYTF. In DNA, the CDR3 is TGTGCCAGCTCAGAGGACAGGAATAACTATGGCTACACCTTC.

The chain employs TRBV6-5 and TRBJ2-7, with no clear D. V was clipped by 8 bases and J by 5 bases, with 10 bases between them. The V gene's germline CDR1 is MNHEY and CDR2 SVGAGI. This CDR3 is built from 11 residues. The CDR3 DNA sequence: TGTGCCAGCCGGAATGTACACGAGCAGTACTTC. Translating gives CASRNVHEQYF.

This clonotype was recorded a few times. The CDR3 DNA is TGTGCCAGCAGTCGCCCGATGACAGGACAGGGGAGCGGTTATAGCAATCAGCCCCAGCATTTT. Encoded protein: CASSRPMTGQGSGYSNQPQHF. This chain joins TRBV6-6 and TRBJ1-5; the match to TRBD1 covers 9 bases. V lost 5 bases and J lost 0; bases outside the gene matches: 20. The germline gives CDR1 MNHNY, CDR2 SVGAGI (reference sequence). The CDR3 loop spans 21 amino acids.

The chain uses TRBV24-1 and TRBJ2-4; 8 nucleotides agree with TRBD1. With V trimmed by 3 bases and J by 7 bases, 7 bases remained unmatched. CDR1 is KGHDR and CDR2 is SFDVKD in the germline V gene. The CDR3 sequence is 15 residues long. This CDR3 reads CATSDPGGAGNIQYF. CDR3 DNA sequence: TGTGCCACCAGTGATCCAGGGGGCGCGGGGAACATTCAGTACTTC.

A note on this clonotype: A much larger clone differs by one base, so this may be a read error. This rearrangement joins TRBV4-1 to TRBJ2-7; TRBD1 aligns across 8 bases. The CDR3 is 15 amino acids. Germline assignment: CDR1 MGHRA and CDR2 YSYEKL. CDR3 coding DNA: TGCGACAGCAGCTATAAGGACAGGGAGGCCTACGAGCAGTACTTC. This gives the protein CDSSYKDREAYEQYF.

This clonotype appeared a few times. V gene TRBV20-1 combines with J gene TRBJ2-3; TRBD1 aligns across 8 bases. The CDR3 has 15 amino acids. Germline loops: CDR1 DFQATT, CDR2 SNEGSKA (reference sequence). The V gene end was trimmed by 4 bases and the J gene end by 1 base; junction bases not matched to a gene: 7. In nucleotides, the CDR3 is TGCAGTGCTATGCCCACAGGGGGGCGCACAGATACGCAGTATTTT. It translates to CSAMPTGGRTDTQYF.